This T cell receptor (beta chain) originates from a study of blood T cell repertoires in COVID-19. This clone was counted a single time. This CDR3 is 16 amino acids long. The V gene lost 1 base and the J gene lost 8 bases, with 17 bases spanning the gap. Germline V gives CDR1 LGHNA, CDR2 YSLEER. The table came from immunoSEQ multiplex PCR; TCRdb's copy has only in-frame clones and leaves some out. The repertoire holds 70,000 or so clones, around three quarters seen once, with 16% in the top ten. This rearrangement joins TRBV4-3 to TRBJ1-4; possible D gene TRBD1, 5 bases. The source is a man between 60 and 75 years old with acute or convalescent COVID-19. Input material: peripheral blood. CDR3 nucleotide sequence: TGCGCCAGCAGCCAAGTCAGGGCGTATCCCCAAGAAAAACTGTTTTTT. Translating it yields CASSQVRAYPQEKLFF.